Presented here are 10 T cell receptor beta chains from one specimen sequenced in a study of regulatory T cells in long-lasting Graves disease. Time point given: newly diagnosed GD, antithyroid drugs for less than 3 months. Isolated PBMC RNA provided the starting material for the TCR library. Library construction for TCR beta used iRepertoire HTBI primers and Arm-PCR of CDR3 regions. Via MiXCR, TCRdb re-called the multiplex PCR reads, giving one row per CDR3 protein. Of 450,000 to 600,000 distinct CDR3 sequences listed, about 17% are singletons. The same data also went into a second study, on T cells in Graves' hyperthyroidism and ophthalmopathy.

The input for sequencing was peripheral blood mononuclear cells (PBMCs), taken at new diagnosis, from a patient treated with antithyroid drugs. Source of these receptors: a man in his forties with Graves disease.

The rearrangement joins TRBV4-1 to TRBJ1-2; D ambiguous. Per the germline V gene, CDR1 is MGHRA and CDR2 is YSYEKL. The CDR3 has 15 residues. V lost 1 base, J lost 1 base, and 10 bases lay in between. The CDR3 loop is CASSQVNSNNYGYTF. In DNA form, the CDR3 reads TGCGCCAGCAGCCAAGTCAACAGCAATAACTATGGCTACACCTTC.

The chain combines TRBV18 with TRBJ2-3; 7 nucleotides line up with TRBD2. From germline, CDR1 is KGHSH and CDR2 LQKENI. This CDR3 region has 18 residues. The V gene end was trimmed by 4 bases and the J gene end by 7 bases; junction bases not matched to a gene: 20. CDR3 in DNA: TGTGCCAGCTCACAGATCGCCAGCCGGGCGGGAGCATTGAATACGCAGTATTTT. Translation: CASSQIASRAGALNTQYF.

This clonotype was seen at least ten times. The V and J genes are TRBV7-2 and TRBJ1-1; D unclear. In germline, CDR1 is SGHTA, CDR2 FQGNSA. This CDR3 comprises 14 residues. The ends were cut back, 1 base at V and 3 bases at J, with 9 bases in the middle. DNA of the CDR3: TGTGCCAGCAGCTTAGAGACCGGCCACACTGAAGCTTTCTTT. It specifies CASSLETGHTEAFF.

The genes are TRBV7-9 and TRBJ2-1; D is perhaps TRBD1 or TRBD2 (6 bases each). Germline V gene sequence: CDR1 SEHNR, CDR2 FQNEAQ (reference sequence). The CDR3 length is 13 residues. The V gene lost 6 bases and the J gene lost 4 bases, with 10 bases spanning the gap. In nucleotides, the CDR3 is TGTGCCAGCAGGGGGGGCCATTACAATGAGCAGTTCTTC. The encoded protein is CASRGGHYNEQFF.

This clonotype was seen at least ten times. The V and J genes are TRBV20-1 and TRBJ2-5; no firm D call. Germline V CDR1 and CDR2: DFQATT, SNEGSKA (reference sequence). Trimming pared 6 bases from V and 1 base from J, leaving 12 bases between. The CDR3 totals 13 residues. The chain's CDR3 is CSAPKGPQETQYF. The CDR3 nucleotides are TGCAGTGCCCCTAAGGGCCCCCAAGAGACCCAGTACTTC.

This clonotype has at least ten counts. This sequence joins TRBV3-1 and TRBJ2-5, with D perhaps TRBD2 (6 bases). Trimming shortened V by 3 bases and J by 0 bases, and 8 bases separated the two germline ends. This CDR3 spans 14 amino acids. Germline assignment: CDR1 LGHDT and CDR2 YNNKEL (reference sequence). The CDR3 DNA is TGTGCCAGCAGCCAGGGGGGAAACCAAGAGACCCAGTACTTC. Amino acids: CASSQGGNQETQYF.

Only a few counts were recorded for this clonotype. V gene TRBV11-2 combines with J gene TRBJ2-2; 8 bases agree with TRBD2. Trimming removed 5 bases from V and 8 bases from J; junction bases left unmatched: 19. In germline, CDR1 is SGHAT, CDR2 FQNNGV. The CDR3 sequence is 18 residues long. The CDR3 sequence: CASSLIRSNERERGELFF. The CDR3 DNA sequence: TGTGCCAGCAGCCTCATTCGTTCTAATGAGCGGGAGAGAGGGGAGCTGTTTTTT.

In this sample, this clonotype turned up a few times. This chain links TRBV29-1 with TRBJ2-1, with TRBD1 identical over 7 bases. V lost 4 bases, J lost 6 bases, and 3 bases stayed unmatched. CDR1 SQVTM and CDR2 ANQGSEA come from the germline V gene. CDR3 length: 12 amino acids. DNA for the CDR3: TGCAGCGTTGTTCCAGGGGGCAATGAGCAGTTCTTC. Amino acids: CSVVPGGNEQFF.

The J gene is TRBJ2-7, the V gene TRBV19, with a tentative D call TRBD1 (6 bases). Trimming pared 6 bases from V and 4 bases from J, leaving 19 bases between. The CDR3 extends over 15 amino acids. CDR1 LNHDA and CDR2 SQIVND come from the germline V gene (reference sequence). The DNA for the CDR3 is TGTGCCAGTAGGGCCCCGGGACACTCAGGGTACGAGCAGTACTTC. Protein product: CASRAPGHSGYEQYF.

This clonotype was counted many times. The rearrangement links TRBV28 to TRBJ2-1; D gene uncertain. Germline V gives CDR1 MDHEN, CDR2 SYDVKM. The V and J ends lost 6 bases and 7 bases respectively, with 10 bases between them. This CDR3 has 12 amino acids. This CDR3 reads CASSRDANEQFF. In nucleotides, the CDR3 is TGTGCCAGCAGCCGAGACGCAAATGAGCAGTTCTTC.